The 5 T cell receptor beta chains below come from one sample, sequenced in a study of blood T cell repertoires in COVID-19. The assay was immunoSEQ multiplex PCR, and TCRdb's table has in-frame clones only and misses some. This table holds tens of thousands of clones, around 89% found once. The material sequenced was peripheral blood. All receptors come from a human donor with active COVID-19. The donor label of this sample is uncertain.

This sequence joins TRBV5-1 and TRBJ2-1; 9 bases map to TRBD2. The trim removed 1 base at V and 9 bases at J, leaving 8 bases unmatched. This CDR3 has 15 amino acids. Looked up from germline, CDR1 is SGHRS and CDR2 is YFSETQ. The CDR3 DNA reads as TGCGCCAGCAGCTTGACCCCTAGCGGGAAGGGTGAGCAGTTCTTC. It yields the protein CASSLTPSGKGEQFF.

J is TRBJ2-1 and V is TRBV5-1; 9 positions match TRBD2. CDR3 length: 14 residues. The germline V gene encodes CDR1 SGHRS and CDR2 YFSETQ. V was clipped by 1 base and J by 15 bases; unmatched bases: 11. CDR3 amino acids: CASSLSRGGARPFF. The CDR3 DNA follows: TGCGCCAGCAGCTTGTCTCGCGGGGGGGCACGTCCGTTCTTC.

The count of this clone is one. V gene TRBV27 combines with J gene TRBJ2-1, with 7 nucleotides matching TRBD2. Germline trimming cut 0 bases from V and 2 bases from J; bases unmatched to any gene: 7. CDR1 and CDR2 (germline): MNHEY, SMNVEV (reference sequence). The CDR3 runs to 17 residues. The CDR3 loop reads CASSLSRTSLPYNEQFF. The CDR3 DNA reads as TGTGCCAGCAGTTTATCCCGGACTAGTTTGCCCTACAATGAGCAGTTCTTC.

The chain combines TRBV11-2 with TRBJ2-7; 10 bases align to TRBD2. Losses at the gene ends were 2 bases for V and 0 bases for J; bases not matched to a gene: 4. This CDR3 contains 16 residues. Germline assignment: CDR1 SGHAT and CDR2 FQNNGV. This CDR3 reads CASSLWTSGSSYEQYF. The CDR3 DNA follows: TGTGCCAGCAGCTTATGGACTAGCGGAAGCTCCTACGAGCAGTACTTC.

The chain couples TRBV6-5 to TRBJ2-2, with no clear D. The CDR3 runs to 15 residues. The germline V gene has CDR1 MNHEY and CDR2 SVGAGI. V lost 2 bases to trimming and J lost 1 base, with 8 bases between them. The CDR3 DNA reads as TGTGCCAGCAGTTACGCCACTGAGAACACCGGGGAGCTGTTTTTT. Amino acids: CASSYATENTGELFF.